A single sample is the source of the 18 T cell receptor beta chains below, sequenced in a study of CD8 T cells in Susac syndrome. Reverse transcription used roughly 0.45 to 1 ug RNA and random hexamers. TCRdb re-analysed the immunoSEQ multiplex PCR reads in MiXCR, keeping a single row per CDR3 protein. The sample has over 95,000 distinct CDR3 sequences, over 90% seen once. Sequences were obtained from CD4+ T cells from PBMCs. The source is a human donor in good health.

This chain connects TRBV2 to TRBJ2-5; the D is unclear. The germline V gene encodes CDR1 SNHLY and CDR2 FYNNEI. V was shortened by 4 bases and J by 2 bases, with 8 bases between the two germline ends. This CDR3 is 13 amino acids long. The chain's CDR3 is CASSGMYQETQYF. CDR3 DNA sequence: TGTGCCAGCAGTGGCATGTATCAAGAGACCCAGTACTTC. The full variable domain, with the rest looked up from reference TRBV2 and TRBJ2-5, is EPEVTQTPSHQVTQMGQEVILRCVPISNHLYFYWYRQILGQKVEFLVSFYNNEISEKSEIFDDQFSVERPDGSNFTLKIRSTKLEDSAMYFCASSGMYQETQYFGPGTRLLVL.

The J gene is TRBJ2-7, the V gene TRBV7-2, with D possibly being TRBD1 (5 bases). Trimming cost V 3 bases and J 2 bases, with 20 bases left between them. From germline, CDR1 is SGHTA and CDR2 FQGNSA. CDR3 length equals 17 residues. CDR3 amino acids: CASSLGSGRVLAYEQYF. The CDR3, as DNA: TGTGCCAGCAGCTTGGGTTCGGGCAGGGTCCTCGCCTACGAGCAGTACTTC.

This rearrangement joins TRBV7-9 to TRBJ1-2, with D hard to call. This CDR3 region has 14 residues. The germline V gene has CDR1 SEHNR and CDR2 FQNEAQ (reference sequence). V lost 5 bases and J lost 4, with 14 bases in between. The CDR3 DNA follows: TGTGCCAGCAGCGTCGGCACTAATACCTATGGCTACACCTTC. Its protein product is CASSVGTNTYGYTF.

The rearrangement uses TRBV5-1 and TRBJ2-7; 7 bases fit TRBD2. Trimming at V came to 2 bases and at J to 1 base, leaving 9 bases not matched to a gene. Germline values: CDR1 SGHRS, CDR2 YFSETQ. There are 16 residues in the CDR3. The CDR3 DNA reads as TGCGCCAGCAGCTTTACACAAGCGGGGCCGTCCTACGAGCAGTACTTC. Its protein product is CASSFTQAGPSYEQYF.

The rearrangement joins TRBV5-1 to TRBJ1-2, with 12 bases identical to TRBD1. J was trimmed by 8 bases and V by 4 bases; bases with no gene match: 12. There are 16 residues in the CDR3. The germline V gene encodes CDR1 SGHRS and CDR2 YFSETQ. Written as DNA, the CDR3 is TGCGCCAGCAGCCAAACCCCGGGACAGGGGGCAAGGGGCTACACCTTC. Its protein is CASSQTPGQGARGYTF.

The J gene is TRBJ2-4, the V gene TRBV27, with D tentatively TRBD1 or TRBD2 (6 bases each). Germline assignment: CDR1 MNHEY and CDR2 SMNVEV (reference sequence). Deletions cut 3 bases from V and 2 bases from J, with 8 bases between. The CDR3 loop spans 14 amino acids. The CDR3 region is CASSFGGPKNIQYF. CDR3 nucleotide sequence: TGTGCCAGCAGTTTTGGGGGGCCCAAAAACATTCAGTACTTC.

The chain carries TRBV5-1 and TRBJ1-2, with a possible D match to TRBD1 (5 bases). CDR1 is SGHRS and CDR2 is YFSETQ in the germline V gene. CDR3 length: 15 residues. The germline V and J ends were trimmed by 0 bases and 3 bases, with 12 bases remaining between them. The CDR3 protein is CASSLDEGKDYGYTF. The CDR3 DNA sequence: TGCGCCAGCAGCTTGGACGAGGGGAAAGACTATGGCTACACCTTC. The entire variable domain, with the rest obtained from reference TRBV5-1 and TRBJ1-2, is as follows: KAGVTQTPRYLIKTRGQQVTLSCSPISGHRSVSWYQQTPGQGLQFLFEYFSETQRNKGNFPGRFSGRQFSNSRSEMNVSTLELGDSALYLCASSLDEGKDYGYTFGSGTRLTVV.

This chain joins TRBV20-1 and TRBJ2-7; 8 bases line up with TRBD2. CDR3 length: 16 residues. Trimming cost V 3 bases and J 0 bases; bases outside gene matches: 10. Germline V gives CDR1 DFQATT, CDR2 SNEGSKA (reference sequence). Here the CDR3 DNA reads TGCAGTGCTAGCGGAACCGGGACTAGATCCTCCTACGAGCAGTACTTC. Translation gives CSASGTGTRSSYEQYF.

V gene TRBV29-1 combines with J gene TRBJ1-1; D is unclear. CDR3 size: 10 residues. CDR1 is SQVTM, CDR2 ANQGSEA, per germline. Deletions cut 7 bases from V and 8 bases from J, with 11 bases between. The DNA of the CDR3 is TGCAGCGCCGTGGCGGCAGAAGCTTTCTTT. As protein: CSAVAAEAFF.

In its sample, this clonotype was seen once. The chain combines TRBV29-1 with TRBJ1-1, with D possibly matching TRBD1 (5 bases). The CDR3 sequence is 13 residues long. Per germline, CDR1 SQVTM and CDR2 ANQGSEA. With 7 bases removed from V and 10 bases from J, the gap between germline ends came to 22 bases. CDR3 in DNA: TGCAGCGGGAGCTCAGGCAGGGTAAGATCAGCTTTCTTT. Translation: CSGSSGRVRSAFF.

This chain uses TRBV29-1 with TRBJ2-7; 14 bases agree with TRBD2. V lost 6 bases, J lost 6 bases, and 4 bases stayed unmatched. Per germline, CDR1 SQVTM and CDR2 ANQGSEA. The CDR3 is made up of 13 amino acids. CDR3 in amino acids: CSVGLAGEGEQYF. CDR3 in DNA: TGCAGCGTGGGACTAGCGGGAGAAGGCGAGCAGTACTTC.

The rearrangement links TRBV27 to TRBJ2-1; D not resolved. V lost 9 bases and J lost 1, with 7 bases in between. CDR1 is MNHEY and CDR2 is SMNVEV in the germline V gene (reference sequence). The length of the CDR3 is 12 residues. The DNA for the CDR3 is TGTGCCAGTATTGGGTCCTACAATGAGCAGTTCTTC. Its translation is CASIGSYNEQFF.

The chain uses TRBV7-9 and TRBJ1-1; no clear D gene. The CDR3 consists of 12 residues. Deletions cut 5 bases from V and 8 bases from J, with 12 bases between. Germline values: CDR1 SEHNR, CDR2 FQNEAQ (reference sequence). The CDR3 DNA sequence: TGTGCCAGCAGCAGTAAGGAGGCAGAAGCTTTCTTT. Translating gives CASSSKEAEAFF.

This clonotype was seen once. The chain employs TRBV24-1 and TRBJ1-5, with 8 bases identical to TRBD1. V lost 2 bases, J lost 5 bases, and 1 base stayed unmatched. The CDR3 totals 14 residues. Germline CDR1 reads KGHDR; CDR2 reads SFDVKD. CDR3 in amino acids: CATSDSDRDQPQHF. The CDR3 DNA sequence: TGTGCCACCAGTGATTCGGACAGGGATCAGCCCCAGCATTTT.

CDR3: CASSIGAGSYGYTF. CDR3 coding DNA: TGTGCCAGTAGTATAGGGGCAGGGAGCTATGGCTACACCTTC. The chain recombines TRBV19 with TRBJ1-2, with a possible D match to TRBD1 (5 bases). Per the germline V gene, CDR1 is LNHDA and CDR2 is SQIVND (reference sequence). The V end was cut by 1 base, the J end by 4 bases, with 10 bases between. The CDR3 contains 14 residues.

The gene calls are TRBV7-9 and TRBJ1-1; TRBD1 matches 9 bases. Germline V gene data show CDR1 as SEHNR and CDR2 as FQNEAQ (reference sequence). There are 15 residues in the CDR3. The ends lost 4 bases at V and 4 bases at J; junction bases unmatched: 7. The CDR3 bases are TGTGCCAGCAGCTCGCGGGACAGGGCTGGCACTGAAGCTTTCTTT. This gives the protein CASSSRDRAGTEAFF.

The chain carries TRBV19 and TRBJ1-1, with D maybe TRBD1 (5 bases). Germline V gives CDR1 LNHDA, CDR2 SQIVND (reference sequence). The CDR3 is made up of 13 amino acids. The CDR3 bases are TGTGCGACAGCGAGAAGTTTGAACACTGAAGCTTTCTTT. Its protein product is CATARSLNTEAFF.

This clonotype was seen once. J is TRBJ2-3 and V is TRBV12-3 or TRBV12-4; D is possibly TRBD1 or TRBD2 (5 bases each). V lost 0 bases to trimming and J lost 2 bases, with 12 bases between them. The CDR3 has 16 residues. The CDR3 region is CASSLAGTANTDTQYF. The CDR3 region has the DNA TGTGCCAGCAGTTTAGCAGGGACGGCGAACACAGATACGCAGTATTTT.